Presented here are 29 T cell receptor beta chains from one specimen sequenced in a study of siplizumab effects on memory and regulatory T cells. The protocol was immunoSEQ multiplex PCR, while the TCRdb copy is restricted to in-frame clones and leaves out a portion. The sample records about 85,000 clones, about 95% being singletons. Source material: CD8+ T cells sorted from blood. The receptors come from a human donor in good health.

The rearrangement uses TRBV11-2 and TRBJ2-5; D might be TRBD1 (5 bases). From germline, CDR1 is SGHAT and CDR2 FQNNGV. The CDR3 has 14 residues. The V gene lost 7 bases and the J gene lost 2 bases, with 14 bases spanning the gap. CDR3 region: CASNLPDRQETQYF. In DNA form, the CDR3 reads TGTGCCAGCAACCTCCCCGACAGACAAGAGACCCAGTACTTC. Full variable domain (outside the CDR3, taken from reference TRBV11-2 and TRBJ2-5): EAGVAQSPRYKIIEKRQSVAFWCNPISGHATLYWYQQILGQGPKLLIQFQNNGVVDDSQLPKDRFSAERLKGVDSTLKIQPAKLEDSAVYLCASNLPDRQETQYFGPGTRLLVL.

CDR3: CASSLSFEGPFSTDTQYF. The CDR3 region has the DNA TGTGCCAGCAGCTTATCCTTTGAGGGGCCCTTTAGCACAGATACGCAGTATTTT. The V and J genes are TRBV21-1 and TRBJ2-3. TRBV21-1 is tagged as a pseudogene. This CDR3 comprises 18 residues.

The J gene is TRBJ2-7, the V gene TRBV11-2; D is possibly TRBD1 or TRBD2 (6 bases each). The CDR3 is made up of 13 amino acids. CDR1 SGHAT and CDR2 FQNNGV come from the germline V gene. The V end was cut by 5 bases, the J end by 2 bases, with 10 bases between. The CDR3 reads CASSPRGAYEQYF. CDR3 DNA: TGTGCCAGCAGCCCTAGGGGGGCCTACGAGCAGTACTTC. Looking up the rest from reference TRBV11-2 and TRBJ2-7 gives the full variable domain: EAGVAQSPRYKIIEKRQSVAFWCNPISGHATLYWYQQILGQGPKLLIQFQNNGVVDDSQLPKDRFSAERLKGVDSTLKIQPAKLEDSAVYLCASSPRGAYEQYFGPGTRLTVT.

In DNA, the CDR3 is TGTGCCAGCAGTCGAGAAAGGGACTATTCCTACGAGCAGTACTTC. Its translation: CASSRERDYSYEQYF. The chain has TRBV6-5 and TRBJ2-7; 7 bases map to TRBD2. Germline CDR1 is MNHEY and CDR2 is SVGAGI. Losses at the gene ends were 5 bases for V and 1 base for J; bases not matched to a gene: 8. The CDR3 runs to 15 residues.

The chain uses TRBV7-2 and TRBJ2-2; D uncertain. Germline loops: CDR1 SGHTA, CDR2 FQGNSA. The CDR3 sequence is 14 residues long. V lost 5 bases and J 4 bases, leaving 11 bases between the germline ends. CDR3 DNA: TGTGCCAGCAGCGATCAAGTTGGCACCGGGGAGCTGTTTTTT. As protein: CASSDQVGTGELFF. Based on the CDR3 plus reference TRBV7-2 and TRBJ2-2, the full variable domain is GAGVSQSPSNKVTEKGKDVELRCDPISGHTALYWYRQSLGQGLEFLIYFQGNSAPDKSGLPSDRFSAERTGGSVSTLTIQRTQQEDSAVYLCASSDQVGTGELFFGEGSRLTVL.

This chain connects TRBV4-1 to TRBJ2-1; D is undetermined. The CDR3 has 13 residues. Germline CDR1 is MGHRA and CDR2 is YSYEKL. The V and J ends lost 4 bases and 7 bases respectively, with 11 bases between them. The CDR3 DNA reads TGCGCCAGCAGCCCTCAATTGGGTAATGAGCAGTTCTTC. It translates to CASSPQLGNEQFF.

The chain links TRBV19 to TRBJ1-1, with TRBD1 as a possible D gene (5 bases). The V end was cut by 7 bases, the J end by 1 base, with 10 bases between. This CDR3 spans 13 amino acids. Looked up from germline, CDR1 is LNHDA and CDR2 is SQIVND (reference sequence). CDR3 in amino acids: CASMVQGNTEAFF. The CDR3 DNA sequence: TGTGCCAGTATGGTTCAGGGGAACACTGAAGCTTTCTTT.

This chain links TRBV2 with TRBJ2-2; D not resolved. V was shortened by 8 bases and J by 8 bases, with 6 bases between the two germline ends. The CDR3 extends over 10 amino acids. The germline gives CDR1 SNHLY, CDR2 FYNNEI. CDR3 protein: CASGMGELFF. For the CDR3, the DNA is TGTGCCAGCGGGATGGGGGAGCTGTTTTTT.

V is TRBV4-2 and J is TRBJ2-7; no clear D gene. Looked up from germline, CDR1 is LGHNA and CDR2 is YNFKEQ. V dropped 6 bases and J dropped 8 bases, with 20 bases sitting between them. This CDR3 region has 14 residues. The CDR3 loop is CASSPAGSPAQQYF. The CDR3 nucleotides are TGTGCCAGCAGTCCCGCCGGGTCGCCCGCCCAGCAGTACTTC.

The V gene is TRBV7-6, the J gene TRBJ2-3, with no clear D. Germline CDR1 and CDR2: SGHVS and FNYEAQ. Trimming took 0 bases from V and 4 from J, leaving 11 bases between them. The CDR3 sequence is 15 residues long. The CDR3 sequence is CASSLAPGVSDTQYF. In nucleotides, the CDR3 is TGTGCCAGCAGCTTAGCCCCAGGTGTCTCAGATACGCAGTATTTT.

In this sample, this clone turned up once. This chain connects TRBV7-9 to TRBJ2-7, with a possible D match to TRBD2 (6 bases). The CDR3 is 14 amino acids. Germline CDR1 reads SEHNR; CDR2 reads FQNEAQ (reference sequence). Trimming removed 6 bases from V and 5 bases from J, with 17 bases in between. The CDR3 here is CASRRPGRNDEQYF. The DNA of the CDR3 is TGTGCCAGCAGACGTCCGGGGAGGAACGACGAGCAGTACTTC. Full variable domain (missing parts from reference TRBV7-9 and TRBJ2-7): DTGVSQNPRHKITKRGQNVTFRCDPISEHNRLYWYRQTLGQGPEFLTYFQNEAQLEKSRLLSDRFSAERPKGSFSTLEIQRTEQGDSAMYLCASRRPGRNDEQYFGPGTRLTVT.

In DNA form, the CDR3 reads TGTGCCAGCAGCCGGCCAGGTATTTGGGATGAGCAGTTCTTC. It yields the protein CASSRPGIWDEQFF. The J gene is TRBJ2-1, the V gene TRBV14; no clear D gene. V was clipped by 4 bases and J by 8 bases, with 15 bases between them. The CDR3 contains 14 residues. Germline V gene sequence: CDR1 SGHDN, CDR2 FVKESK.

The chain uses TRBV10-1 and TRBJ2-3, with D possibly TRBD2 on 6 matching bases. CDR1 is WNHNN and CDR2 is SYGVQD in the germline V gene (reference sequence). The CDR3 is made up of 15 amino acids. The V end was cut by 10 bases, the J end by 2 bases, with 19 bases between. CDR3 region: CAIIVREITTDTQYF. Written as DNA, the CDR3 is TGCGCCATCATAGTCCGGGAGATAACCACAGATACGCAGTATTTT.

This rearrangement joins TRBV27 to TRBJ2-7; TRBD2 agrees at 12 bases. CDR3 length: 14 residues. V was clipped by 4 bases and J by 6 bases; unmatched bases: 4. Germline V lookup: CDR1 MNHEY, CDR2 SMNVEV (reference sequence). The CDR3 loop is CASSSGLAGSEQYF. The CDR3 DNA is TGTGCCAGCAGTTCCGGACTAGCGGGGAGCGAGCAGTACTTC.

The DNA of the CDR3 is TGTGCCAGTAGTATCTCGGCGGGAGCATACAATGAGCAGTTCTTC. As protein: CASSISAGAYNEQFF. The chain carries TRBV19 and TRBJ2-1; 7 nucleotides agree with TRBD2. From germline, CDR1 is LNHDA and CDR2 SQIVND (reference sequence). V was clipped by 3 bases and J by 4 bases; unmatched bases: 6. The CDR3 length is 15 residues.

The rearrangement links TRBV7-6 to TRBJ1-4; a possible D gene is TRBD1 (5 bases). Between the trimmed V and J ends, which lost 5 bases and 8 bases, there was a span of 15 bases. The CDR3 covers 14 residues. CDR1 is SGHVS and CDR2 is FNYEAQ in the germline V gene. Written as DNA, the CDR3 is TGTGCCAGCAGCCCCTCCCACGGGACGGAAAAACTGTTTTTT. It is translated as CASSPSHGTEKLFF.

The gene calls are TRBV19 and TRBJ2-7; perhaps TRBD2 as D (5 bases). Germline CDR1 and CDR2: LNHDA and SQIVND (reference sequence). The CDR3 is 14 amino acids. V lost 5 bases and J 0 bases, leaving 11 bases between the germline ends. The CDR3 here is CASSPGLSSYEQYF. For the CDR3, the DNA is TGTGCCAGTAGTCCAGGACTCAGCTCCTACGAGCAGTACTTC.

J is TRBJ2-1 and V is TRBV7-9, with TRBD2 matching 11 bases. In germline, CDR1 is SEHNR, CDR2 FQNEAQ (reference sequence). The junction had 3 bases not matched to a gene; V was cut back by 1 base and J by 7 bases. The CDR3 is made up of 15 amino acids. The CDR3 region is CASSLVGLAVNEQFF. Written as DNA, the CDR3 is TGTGCCAGCAGCTTAGTGGGACTAGCGGTAAATGAGCAGTTCTTC. Looking up the rest from reference TRBV7-9 and TRBJ2-1 gives the full variable domain: DTGVSQNPRHKITKRGQNVTFRCDPISEHNRLYWYRQTLGQGPEFLTYFQNEAQLEKSRLLSDRFSAERPKGSFSTLEIQRTEQGDSAMYLCASSLVGLAVNEQFFGPGTRLTVL.

The chain carries TRBV4-1 and TRBJ2-5; possible D gene TRBD2, 5 bases. The V and J ends lost 1 base and 2 bases respectively, with 14 bases between them. Germline CDR1 is MGHRA and CDR2 is YSYEKL. The CDR3 sequence is 16 residues long. The DNA for the CDR3 is TGCGCCAGCAGCCAAGTAGTGGGAGTGGGACAAGAGACCCAGTACTTC. Its translation: CASSQVVGVGQETQYF.

The V gene is TRBV7-9, the J gene TRBJ2-3; the D is unclear. The germline V gene encodes CDR1 SEHNR and CDR2 FQNEAQ (reference sequence). The CDR3 totals 14 residues. Trimming cost V 3 bases and J 0 bases, with 7 bases left between them. CDR3 protein: CASSLSYSTDTQYF. The CDR3 bases are TGTGCCAGCAGCTTGAGCTACAGCACAGATACGCAGTATTTT.

The gene calls are TRBV11-2 and TRBJ2-5, with 16 nucleotides matching TRBD2. The CDR3 extends over 17 amino acids. In germline, CDR1 is SGHAT, CDR2 FQNNGV. V lost 3 bases to trimming and J lost 5 bases; unmatched junction nucleotides: 6. CDR3 bases: TGTGCCAGCAGCTTCCCTGGGGGACTAGCGGGAGGGGAGACCCAGTACTTC. It yields the protein CASSFPGGLAGGETQYF.

The genes are TRBV5-4 and TRBJ2-5; 7 bases align to TRBD2. The CDR3 extends over 15 amino acids. Germline-derived CDR1 and CDR2 are SGHNT and YYREEE (reference sequence). J lost 1 base, V lost 2 bases, and 5 bases had no gene match. CDR3: CASSFRGGSQETQYF. CDR3 coding DNA: TGTGCCAGCAGCTTTAGGGGCGGGAGCCAAGAGACCCAGTACTTC.

The chain links TRBV7-8 to TRBJ2-7; D is possibly TRBD1 (6 bases). The V end was cut by 3 bases, the J end by 2 bases, with 14 bases between. Germline V lookup: CDR1 SGHVS, CDR2 FQNEAQ. This CDR3 has 15 amino acids. The CDR3: CASSFSRDNPYEQYF. The CDR3 DNA sequence: TGTGCCAGCAGCTTTAGTCGGGACAACCCCTACGAGCAGTACTTC.

The chain links TRBV5-1 to TRBJ2-1, with 11 bases fitting TRBD2. The CDR3 length is 20 residues. Germline CDR1 SGHRS, CDR2 YFSETQ. The V segment lost 1 base and the J segment 7 bases; nucleotides outside the gene matches: 19. Here the CDR3 DNA reads TGCGCCAGCAGCTTGCGACCCCGTGCTAGCGGGAGGACACCCTTAAATGAGCAGTTCTTC. Amino acids: CASSLRPRASGRTPLNEQFF. Variable domain in full (rest from reference TRBV5-1 and TRBJ2-1): KAGVTQTPRYLIKTRGQQVTLSCSPISGHRSVSWYQQTPGQGLQFLFEYFSETQRNKGNFPGRFSGRQFSNSRSEMNVSTLELGDSALYLCASSLRPRASGRTPLNEQFFGPGTRLTVL.

The V gene is TRBV7-6, the J gene TRBJ2-7, with 7 bases that match TRBD2. Trimming took 1 base from V and 4 from J; bases not matched to a gene: 7. The CDR3 loop spans 15 amino acids. CDR1 and CDR2 (germline): SGHVS, FNYEAQ. This CDR3 reads CASSLEASGTYEQYF. The DNA of the CDR3 is TGTGCCAGCAGCTTAGAGGCTAGCGGAACATACGAGCAGTACTTC. The variable domain in full, with the rest retrieved from reference TRBV7-6 and TRBJ2-7, is GAGVSQSPRYKVTKRGQDVALRCDPISGHVSLYWYRQALGQGPEFLTYFNYEAQQDKSGLPNDRFSAERPEGSISTLTIQRTEQRDSAMYRCASSLEASGTYEQYFGPGTRLTVT.

V and J are TRBV27 and TRBJ2-5, with 11 bases lining up with TRBD2. Germline V gene data show CDR1 as MNHEY and CDR2 as SMNVEV (reference sequence). Trimming at V came to 5 bases and at J to 3 bases, leaving 2 bases not matched to a gene. The CDR3 is made up of 14 amino acids. CDR3 sequence: CASSGLAGEETQYF. CDR3 DNA sequence: TGTGCCAGCAGTGGACTAGCGGGCGAAGAGACCCAGTACTTC.

The V and J genes are TRBV19 and TRBJ2-5; D tentatively reads TRBD1 or TRBD2 (5 bases each). CDR1 and CDR2 (germline): LNHDA, SQIVND (reference sequence). V shed 10 bases and J shed 5 bases, with 20 bases lying between them. The CDR3 has 14 residues. The CDR3 is CATTPPGLTETQYF. CDR3 coding DNA: TGTGCCACCACCCCCCCGGGGCTGACCGAGACCCAGTACTTC.

CDR3 residues: CASRDLDQAQTDTQYF. In DNA, the CDR3 is TGTGCCAGCAGGGACTTGGACCAAGCCCAAACAGATACGCAGTATTTT. V usage is TRBV28 and J usage is TRBJ2-3; perhaps TRBD2 as D (5 bases). The germline V gene has CDR1 MDHEN and CDR2 SYDVKM. CDR3 length equals 16 residues. V lost 6 bases and J lost 3, with 19 bases in between.

The chain recombines TRBV9 with TRBJ2-5; D may be TRBD2 (6 bases). The CDR3 spans 15 residues. CDR1 is SGDLS, CDR2 YYNGEE, per germline. Trimming stripped 0 bases from V and 4 bases from J, with 13 bases between. CDR3 region: CASSVGGVNRETQYF. The CDR3, as DNA: TGTGCCAGCAGCGTAGGCGGGGTTAACCGAGAGACCCAGTACTTC.